Listed here is a single T cell receptor (beta chain). Its antigen is currently not known. No qualities accompany the bases; no much larger clone lies one base away. Library preparation employed the immunoSEQ multiplex PCR assay. Approximately 100,000 TCR templates per sample were assayed on the deep sequencing platform. Genomic DNA extracted from sorted T cells was used for TCRbeta CDR3 sequencing. The authors' analysis ran thus. The R programming language was used for clonal analysis of TCRbeta CDR3 data. Alloreactive CD4+ and CD8+ clones were defined by comparing unstimulated samples with post-reaction CFSE-low samples. Regulatory or non-regulatory origin of alloreactive CD4+ clones was assigned by matching sequences to the sorted unstimulated Treg and non-Treg repertoires. TCRdb provides this immuneACCESS table in a form limited to in-frame rearrangements. Some clones are lacking; in checked studies, under half of them reflect an unresolved V gene, and why the rest are absent is not known. Clone size and the V and J calls come from that table; the DNA yielded D and trimming. The table for this sample lists 99,000 or so clones; 93% of them were counted only once. 0.55% to 0.8% of the sample lies in the top ten.

From the cysteine up to the phenylalanine, the CDR3 has a length of 15 residues. Of the read, only the CDR3 DNA is kept; its 45 bases are in frame from base 1. V is trimmed back by 2 bases and J by 4 bases, and the junction contains 3 bases that no gene match accounts for. Via the germline V gene, CDR1 is SGHNT and CDR2 YENEEA. This entry comes from a study of siplizumab effects on memory and regulatory T cells (dated by TCRdb to between 2018 and 2020). With regard to the full study: The study looked at the effect of siplizumab, an anti-CD2 antibody, on alloreactive T-cell subsets in allogeneic mixed lymphocyte reactions made from human PBMCs.

Here is what the overall study found, with its caveats: Unstimulated naive T cells appeared more diverse than memory T cells, and naive cells seemed to contribute substantially to the alloresponse. Among mappable alloreactive CD4+ clones, the Treg-derived fraction averaged approximately 66% with siplizumab versus about 27% in control reactions. The cumulative frequency of alloreactive sequences traceable to unstimulated CD4+ memory T cells was significantly reduced by siplizumab. Whether proliferating Tregs from siplizumab cultures actually had suppressive function was not functionally confirmed. Sequences below about 10^-5 frequency were poorly captured, so only a minor fraction of alloreactive clones could be mapped to unstimulated subsets. About 75-95% of proliferating CD4+ or CD8+ clones could not be given a naive or memory phenotype.

Sorted unstimulated T cells and proliferating T cells recovered from mixed lymphocyte reactions were subjected to TCRbeta CDR3 sequencing. Fresh whole blood from approximately ten HLA-typed healthy donors was used to isolate PBMCs. To map where alloreactive clones came from, unstimulated CD4+ regulatory T cells were FACS-sorted. This clonotype was sampled from a human donor in good health. The chain couples TRBV11-3 to TRBJ2-3; 10 central nucleotides agree with TRBD2. What was sequenced was Tregs sorted from blood. The DNA reads TGTGCCAGCAGCTTACTTAGCGGGAGGTCAGATACGCAGTATTTT. Its protein reads: CASSLLSGRSDTQYF.